This T cell receptor beta chain emerged from a study of blood T cell repertoires in COVID-19. Study at large: PBMCs, B-cell-depleted T cells, or T cells were the source of the cDNA or gDNA that made up the material.

In the original workflow: For nucleated cells, counts were estimated from reference gene primer amplification. TCRdb's table, derived via immunoSEQ multiplex PCR, lists solely in-frame clones and lacks some. That table supplies the V and J calls and clone size; D and trimming were determined from the DNA. The data show over 55,000 clones, 80% to 90% seen once. Material for sequencing was peripheral blood. The sequence was obtained from a man aged 50 to 59 with active COVID-19.

The CDR3 loop is CASMLAGFDGELFF. Written as DNA, the CDR3 is TGTGCCAGCATGCTAGCGGGCTTTGACGGGGAGCTGTTTTTT. V usage is TRBV28 and J usage is TRBJ2-2; 8 positions match TRBD2. This CDR3 contains 14 residues. Germline CDR1 and CDR2: MDHEN and SYDVKM. The V segment lost 7 bases and the J segment 7 bases; nucleotides outside the gene matches: 8.